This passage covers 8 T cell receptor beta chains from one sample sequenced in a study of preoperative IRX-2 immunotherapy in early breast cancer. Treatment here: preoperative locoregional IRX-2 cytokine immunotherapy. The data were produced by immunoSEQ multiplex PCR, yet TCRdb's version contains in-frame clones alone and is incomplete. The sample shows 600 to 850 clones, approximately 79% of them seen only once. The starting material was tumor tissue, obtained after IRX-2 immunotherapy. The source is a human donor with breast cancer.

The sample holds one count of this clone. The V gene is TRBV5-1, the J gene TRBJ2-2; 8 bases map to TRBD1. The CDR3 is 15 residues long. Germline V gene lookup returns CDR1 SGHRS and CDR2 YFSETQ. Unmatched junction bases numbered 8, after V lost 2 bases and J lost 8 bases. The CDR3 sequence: CASSFTGTGEGELFF. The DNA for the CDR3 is TGCGCCAGCAGCTTCACCGGGACAGGCGAAGGGGAGCTGTTTTTT.

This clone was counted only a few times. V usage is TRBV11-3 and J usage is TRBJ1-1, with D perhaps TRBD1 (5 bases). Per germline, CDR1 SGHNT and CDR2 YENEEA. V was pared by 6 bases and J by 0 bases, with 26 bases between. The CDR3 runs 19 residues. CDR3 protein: CASSFHPGPRWGMNTEAFF. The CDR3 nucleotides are TGTGCCAGCAGTTTTCACCCGGGACCTAGGTGGGGTATGAACACTGAAGCTTTCTTT.

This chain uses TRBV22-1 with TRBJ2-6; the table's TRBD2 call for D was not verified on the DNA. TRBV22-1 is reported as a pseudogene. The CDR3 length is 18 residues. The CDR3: CASSPPIRGGFGANVLTF. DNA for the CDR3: TGTGCCAGCAGTCCGCCCATTAGGGGGGGCTTTGGGGCCAACGTCCTGACTTTC.

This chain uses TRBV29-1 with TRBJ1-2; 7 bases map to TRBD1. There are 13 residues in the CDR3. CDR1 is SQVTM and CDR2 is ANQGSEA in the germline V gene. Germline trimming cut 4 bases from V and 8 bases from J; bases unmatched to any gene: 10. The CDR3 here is CSVGKDRLQGYTF. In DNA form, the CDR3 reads TGCAGCGTTGGGAAGGACAGGCTACAAGGCTACACCTTC.

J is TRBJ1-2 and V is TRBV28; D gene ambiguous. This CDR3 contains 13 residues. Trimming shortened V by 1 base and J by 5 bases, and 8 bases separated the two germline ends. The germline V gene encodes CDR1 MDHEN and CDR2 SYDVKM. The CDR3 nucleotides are TGTGCCAGCAGTTTATTAATGCAGTATGGCTACACCTTC. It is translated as CASSLLMQYGYTF.

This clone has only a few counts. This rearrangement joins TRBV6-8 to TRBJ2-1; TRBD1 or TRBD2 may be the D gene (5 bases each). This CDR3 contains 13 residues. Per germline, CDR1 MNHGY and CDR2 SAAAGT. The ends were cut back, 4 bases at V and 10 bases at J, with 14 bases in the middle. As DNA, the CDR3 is TGTGCCAGCAGTTCGGGGTTGAGGGGCGAGCAGTTCTTC. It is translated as CASSSGLRGEQFF.

CDR3 residues: CASSLGSGRNTEAFF. The CDR3 nucleotides are TGTGCCAGCAGCTTGGGGAGCGGGAGGAACACTGAAGCTTTCTTT. V is TRBV11-3 and J is TRBJ1-1; D gene ambiguous. The germline gives CDR1 SGHNT, CDR2 YENEEA. CDR3 length: 15 residues. The V end was cut by 3 bases, the J end by 1 base, with 12 bases between.

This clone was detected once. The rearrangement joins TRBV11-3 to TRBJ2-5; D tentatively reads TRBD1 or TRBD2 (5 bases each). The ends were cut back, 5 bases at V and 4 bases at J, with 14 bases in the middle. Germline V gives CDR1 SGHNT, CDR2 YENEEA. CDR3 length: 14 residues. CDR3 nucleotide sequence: TGTGCCAGCAGCCACCGGGGTGGGACAGAGACCCAGTACTTC. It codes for CASSHRGGTETQYF.